Listed here are 29 T cell receptor beta chains from one sample, sequenced in a study of beta chain features in type 1 diabetes. What was sequenced were expressed TCRB transcripts, since all of the isolated RNA had been reverse transcribed. TCRdb keeps only in-frame clones here, not all; method: immunoSEQ multiplex PCR. The sample includes about 320,000 clones, roughly 15% of them seen just once. Sequencing was carried out using central memory CD4+ T cells from blood. The receptors originated from a man aged 25-45 years in good health.

This clone was observed a handful of times. The chain uses TRBV5-1 and TRBJ2-7, with TRBD2 as a possible D gene (5 bases). V was clipped by 0 bases and J by 1 base, with 11 bases between them. Germline-derived CDR1 and CDR2 are SGHRS and YFSETQ. This CDR3 has 15 amino acids. The CDR3 bases are TGCGCCAGCAGCTTGGAATGGGGAGCGTCCTACGAGCAGTACTTC. Translation: CASSLEWGASYEQYF.

Comment on this clone: Mismatch with germline at one junction end may stem from a read error. J is TRBJ2-5 and V is TRBV7-7; D might be TRBD2 (6 bases). Germline-derived CDR1 and CDR2 are SSHAT and FNYEAQ (reference sequence). CDR3 length: 14 amino acids. CDR3 sequence reads: CATSRDRGQETQYF. CDR3 coding DNA: TGTGCCACCAGCAGAGATCGGGGGCAAGAGACCCAGTACTTC.

Ten or more counts support this clone. V and J are TRBV10-3 and TRBJ2-4; perhaps TRBD2 as D (6 bases). Germline assignment: CDR1 ENHRY and CDR2 SYGVKD. The germline V and J ends were trimmed by 10 bases and 3 bases, with 13 bases remaining between them. CDR3 size: 13 residues. This chain's CDR3 is CATRVGGKNIQYF. CDR3 DNA: TGTGCCACTCGAGTGGGGGGCAAAAACATTCAGTACTTC.

This clone was found a few times. The chain links TRBV19 to TRBJ1-4, with 7 positions matching TRBD1. CDR3 length: 15 residues. Germline V gene data show CDR1 as LNHDA and CDR2 as SQIVND (reference sequence). The ends lost 3 bases at V and 11 bases at J; junction bases unmatched: 12. The CDR3 sequence is CASSINRGQSWKLFF. CDR3 coding DNA: TGTGCCAGTAGTATTAATAGGGGACAGTCGTGGAAACTGTTTTTT.

With respect to this clone: Additional DNA sequences in this sample encode the identical CDR3. The chain combines TRBV7-2 with TRBJ1-2, with D maybe TRBD1 (5 bases). V was trimmed by 5 bases and J by 8 bases, leaving 12 bases between them. This CDR3 has 12 residues. Per the germline V gene, CDR1 is SGHTA and CDR2 is FQGNSA. The CDR3 is CASSLGVGGYTF. CDR3 in DNA: TGTGCCAGCAGCCTGGGGGTCGGGGGCTACACCTTC.

This clone was found a few times. One base separates it from a far larger clone, so it is likely a read error. The rearrangement joins TRBV5-8 to TRBJ2-4, with 11 bases identical to TRBD2. This CDR3 has 15 amino acids. Trimming at V came to 3 bases and at J to 6 bases, leaving 5 bases not matched to a gene. Germline V gene data show CDR1 as SGHTS and CDR2 as YDEGEE. The CDR3 region has the DNA TGTGCCAGCAGCTATAGCGGGGGGGCCGGAAACATTCAGTACTTC. Translating gives CASSYSGGAGNIQYF. The full variable domain, completed using reference TRBV5-8 and TRBJ2-4, is EAGVTQSPTHLIKTRGQQATLRCSPISGHTSVYWYQQALGLGLQFLLWYDEGEERNRGNFPPRFSGRQFPNYSSELNVNALELEDSALYLCASSYSGGAGNIQYFGAGTRLSVL.

This rearrangement joins TRBV5-1 to TRBJ1-1, with TRBD1 matching over 7 bases. V trimming: 5 bases; J trimming: 0 bases; junction bases outside the gene matches: 7. CDR3 length equals 15 residues. The germline V gene has CDR1 SGHRS and CDR2 YFSETQ. The CDR3 protein is CASRATGAVNTEAFF. CDR3 nucleotides: TGCGCCAGCAGAGCAACAGGGGCCGTGAACACTGAAGCTTTCTTT.

This clone has only a few counts. The rearrangement uses TRBV2 and TRBJ2-1, with TRBD2 matching over 9 bases. The CDR3 spans 15 residues. Germline values: CDR1 SNHLY, CDR2 FYNNEI. Trimming removed 5 bases from V and 1 base from J; junction bases left unmatched: 3. The chain's CDR3 is CASSFLAGSYNEQFF. The CDR3 DNA is TGTGCCAGCAGTTTTCTAGCGGGGTCCTACAATGAGCAGTTCTTC.

The chain has TRBV5-1 and TRBJ2-2; TRBD1 aligns across 7 bases. The CDR3 runs to 13 residues. V lost 4 bases to trimming and J lost 5 bases; unmatched junction nucleotides: 2. Germline assignment: CDR1 SGHRS and CDR2 YFSETQ. In nucleotides, the CDR3 is TGCGCCAGCAGCCTGACAGGGACCGGGGAGCTGTTTTTT. The encoded protein is CASSLTGTGELFF.

The chain carries TRBV30 and TRBJ1-5; unclear D gene. Germline CDR1 is GTSNPN and CDR2 is SVGIG (reference sequence). V gave up 5 bases and J gave up 7 bases, with 12 bases separating them. This CDR3 has 12 residues. CDR3 in DNA: TGTGCCTGGGGGCGGCTAGGGCAGCCCCAGCATTTT. Amino acid sequence: CAWGRLGQPQHF.

This clone was seen a few times. This chain joins TRBV27 and TRBJ2-7; 10 nucleotides agree with TRBD1. The CDR3 has 14 residues. V lost 6 bases to trimming and J lost 2 bases; unmatched junction nucleotides: 4. Looked up from germline, CDR1 is MNHEY and CDR2 is SMNVEV (reference sequence). CDR3 protein: CASRGQGRPYEQYV. The CDR3, as DNA: TGTGCCAGCAGGGGACAGGGGAGGCCCTACGAGCAGTACGTC.

This clone was seen a handful of times. The chain employs TRBV11-2 and TRBJ2-1; D is unclear. This CDR3 is 14 amino acids long. The germline CDR1 and CDR2 sequences are SGHAT and FQNNGV. Deletions cut 2 bases from V and 1 base from J, with 6 bases between. CDR3 coding DNA: TGTGCCAGCAGCTTACTCGGTTCCTACAATGAGCAGTTCTTC. Amino acids: CASSLLGSYNEQFF.

The table lists this clone with a few counts. The rearrangement joins TRBV2 to TRBJ1-2; TRBD1 agrees at 8 bases. In germline, CDR1 is SNHLY, CDR2 FYNNEI. V was clipped by 5 bases and J by 3 bases; unmatched bases: 14. This CDR3 has 17 residues. The CDR3 DNA sequence: TGTGCCAGCAGTTCTCTAGGACAGGGAAGTATAGACTATGGCTACACCTTC. Protein product: CASSSLGQGSIDYGYTF.

This clone was seen a handful of times. The chain employs TRBV9 and TRBJ2-5; D is uncertain. The CDR3 has 13 residues. V was shortened by 4 bases and J by 4 bases, with 11 bases between the two germline ends. CDR1 is SGDLS, CDR2 YYNGEE, per germline. This CDR3 reads CASSLDVRETQYF. In DNA, the CDR3 is TGTGCCAGCAGCCTGGATGTGAGAGAGACCCAGTACTTC. The variable domain in full, with the rest retrieved from reference TRBV9 and TRBJ2-5, is DSGVTQTPKHLITATGQRVTLRCSPRSGDLSVYWYQQSLDQGLQFLIQYYNGEERAKGNILERFSAQQFPDLHSELNLSSLELGDSALYFCASSLDVRETQYFGPGTRLLVL.

The rearrangement uses TRBV7-8 and TRBJ2-2; a weak D match, TRBD1 (5 bases). The V and J ends lost 5 bases and 4 bases respectively, with 14 bases between them. The CDR3 loop spans 15 amino acids. Germline V gives CDR1 SGHVS, CDR2 FQNEAQ. The CDR3 DNA follows: TGTGCCAGCAGCGCCTACTTGGGGCGCACCGGGGAGCTGTTTTTT. Translating it yields CASSAYLGRTGELFF.

This clone was observed a handful of times. The chain recombines TRBV19 with TRBJ2-7; D remains ambiguous. Germline V gives CDR1 LNHDA, CDR2 SQIVND (reference sequence). The CDR3 loop spans 10 amino acids. The DNA for the CDR3 is TGTGCTTCCAGTGGTTACGAGCAGTACGTC. Protein: CASSGYEQYV.

The chain is built from TRBV9 and TRBJ2-1; D is possibly TRBD2 (6 bases). Germline V gives CDR1 SGDLS, CDR2 YYNGEE. Trimming removed 0 bases at V and 7 bases at J, with 14 bases between. The CDR3 sequence is 15 residues long. CDR3 bases: TGTGCCAGCAGCGTAGGAGGGACTGGGCAGAATGAGCAGTTCTTC. Its protein product is CASSVGGTGQNEQFF.

This clone has just a few counts. The chain links TRBV29-1 to TRBJ2-5; possible D gene TRBD2, 6 bases. Germline CDR1 SQVTM, CDR2 ANQGSEA. The CDR3 runs to 15 residues. V lost 4 bases and J lost 3, with 18 bases in between. CDR3 in DNA: TGCAGCGTTGTTGAAACGGGAGTTTTAAAAGAGACCCAGTACTTC. It specifies CSVVETGVLKETQYF.

The chain joins TRBV6-5 to TRBJ2-1; the match to TRBD2 covers 10 bases. V lost 0 bases, J lost 2 bases, and 1 base stayed unmatched. Germline V gene data show CDR1 as MNHEY and CDR2 as SVGAGI. CDR3 length: 16 residues. CDR3 sequence (DNA): TGTGCCAGCAGTTACTCCGGACTAGCGGCCTACAATGAGCAGTTCTTC. This gives the protein CASSYSGLAAYNEQFF.

This clone was seen only a few times. The V gene is TRBV6-1, the J gene TRBJ1-6; TRBD1 might be the D (5 bases). V dropped 4 bases and J dropped 8 bases, with 12 bases sitting between them. CDR1 is MNHNS, CDR2 SASEGT, per germline. The CDR3 sequence is 14 residues long. This chain's CDR3 is CASSVGGSDSPLHF. CDR3 DNA sequence: TGTGCCAGCAGTGTGGGGGGGAGCGATTCACCCCTCCACTTT.

In regard to this clone: No conserved phenylalanine or tryptophan ends this CDR3, so it is likely a read error. The DNA is omitted, as the CDR3 cannot be located on it reliably, and the CDR3 follows TCRdb's listing. The chain recombines TRBV10-3 with TRBJ2-7; TRBD1 reflects the table's D call only, with no check against the DNA. With termini counted, the CDR3 has 9 amino acids. Germline CDR1 and CDR2: ENHRY and SYGVKD. CDR3 sequence reads: CASRIGQGL.

This clone was recorded a few times. One junction end disagrees with the germline gene, perhaps due to a read error. The V gene is TRBV6-1, the J gene TRBJ1-5; D may be TRBD1 (6 bases). From germline, CDR1 is MNHNS and CDR2 SASEGT. The CDR3 extends over 15 amino acids. The CDR3 sequence is CASSEVQGRDDGRYF. The CDR3 DNA follows: TGTGCCAGCAGTGAAGTACAGGGTCGGGACGACGGGCGTTATTTT.

This clone was seen more than once but under ten times. The CDR3 coding sequence is TGTGCCATCAGTAGGACAGATGATGAGCAGTTCTTC. It encodes CAISRTDDEQFF. The chain carries TRBV10-3 and TRBJ2-1; D may be TRBD1 (6 bases). There are 12 residues in the CDR3. CDR1 and CDR2 from the germline V gene are ENHRY and SYGVKD. V dropped 5 bases and J dropped 8 bases, with 10 bases sitting between them.

The CDR3 sequence: CASSQAGTGREKLFF. CDR3 DNA sequence: TGCGCCAGCAGCCAAGCGGGGACCGGGAGAGAAAAACTGTTTTTT. V and J are TRBV4-3 and TRBJ1-4; D is possibly TRBD1 (5 bases). Trimming left V 1 base short and J 8 bases short, with 14 bases between. From germline, CDR1 is LGHNA and CDR2 YSLEER. This CDR3 is 15 amino acids long.

This clone has more than one count but fewer than ten. The CDR3 spells CASSLRGTGAPDTQYF. DNA for the CDR3: TGTGCCAGCAGCTTACGGGGGACAGGGGCCCCAGATACGCAGTATTTT. J is TRBJ2-3 and V is TRBV7-2, with 10 bases fitting TRBD1. The germline V gene encodes CDR1 SGHTA and CDR2 FQGNSA. Trimming at V came to 2 bases and at J to 4 bases, leaving 6 bases not matched to a gene. This CDR3 has 16 amino acids.

The chain is built from TRBV11-2 and TRBJ1-1, with D unclear. Germline V gene sequence: CDR1 SGHAT, CDR2 FQNNGV. The V end was cut by 3 bases, the J end by 4 bases, with 12 bases between. The CDR3 contains 14 residues. The CDR3 spells CASSLDRVITEAFF. In DNA form, the CDR3 reads TGTGCCAGCAGCTTGGACCGAGTGATCACTGAAGCTTTCTTT.

The chain carries TRBV5-4 and TRBJ2-1; 10 positions match TRBD2. With 0 bases clipped from V and 8 bases from J, the junction kept 8 bases outside the gene matches. Germline V CDR1 and CDR2: SGHNT, YYREEE (reference sequence). This CDR3 has 16 amino acids. DNA of the CDR3: TGTGCCAGCAGCTTGGTTTCCGGGACTAGCGTCTATGAGCAGTTCTTC. Its translation: CASSLVSGTSVYEQFF.

The V and J genes are TRBV19 and TRBJ1-5; D gene ambiguous. CDR1 and CDR2 (germline): LNHDA, SQIVND (reference sequence). The CDR3 sequence is 15 residues long. V was trimmed by 6 bases and J by 7 bases, leaving 19 bases between them. This chain's CDR3 is CASSPSKDNRQPQHF. CDR3 DNA: TGTGCCAGTAGCCCCTCGAAGGATAATCGACAGCCCCAGCATTTT.

This chain uses TRBV30 with TRBJ2-2; D unresolved. Germline V CDR1 and CDR2: GTSNPN, SVGIG (reference sequence). The CDR3 length is 15 residues. With 4 bases removed from V and 0 bases from J, the gap between germline ends came to 12 bases. The CDR3 is CAWMNGRANTGELFF. The CDR3 DNA is TGTGCCTGGATGAATGGTCGAGCGAACACCGGGGAGCTGTTTTTT.